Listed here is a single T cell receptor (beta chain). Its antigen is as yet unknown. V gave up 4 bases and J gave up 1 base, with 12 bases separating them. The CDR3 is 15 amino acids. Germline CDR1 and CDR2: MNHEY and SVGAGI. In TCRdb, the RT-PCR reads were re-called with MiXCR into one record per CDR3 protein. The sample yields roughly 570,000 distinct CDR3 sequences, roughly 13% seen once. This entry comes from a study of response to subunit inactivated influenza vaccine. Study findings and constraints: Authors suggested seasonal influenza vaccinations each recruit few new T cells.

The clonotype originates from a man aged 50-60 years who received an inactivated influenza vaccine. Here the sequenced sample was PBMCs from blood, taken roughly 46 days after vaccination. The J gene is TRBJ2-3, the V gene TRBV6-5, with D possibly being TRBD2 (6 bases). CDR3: CASSFGTHGTDTQYF. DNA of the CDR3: TGTGCCAGCAGTTTCGGGACTCACGGCACAGATACGCAGTATTTT.